The 13 T cell receptor beta chains below were found in one sample sequenced in a study of shared clonotypes between healthy human individuals. Sequencing used immunoSEQ multiplex PCR; TCRdb keeps in-frame clones, though not all of them. Seen here are 1.5 million to 2.5 million clones, approximately 95% observed once, and the top ten hold 1.2%. CD8 cells classed as naive were CD45RO-negative and positively selected for CCR7, excluding terminally differentiated effector memory CD45RA+ cells. Sequencing was done on a sample of naive CD8+ T cells sorted from blood. These receptors were obtained from a young man in good health.

Only one count was recorded for this clone. This rearrangement joins TRBV4-1 to TRBJ2-7; no definite D call. Germline CDR1 reads MGHRA; CDR2 reads YSYEKL. V was shortened by 1 base and J by 5 bases, with 9 bases between the two germline ends. This CDR3 has 13 amino acids. The CDR3 region is CASSQGILDEQYF. The CDR3 nucleotides are TGCGCCAGCAGCCAAGGTATTCTAGACGAGCAGTACTTC.

The chain has TRBV6-5 and TRBJ1-2; D not certain. Germline CDR1 MNHEY, CDR2 SVGAGI. The germline V and J ends were trimmed by 0 bases and 6 bases, with 2 bases remaining between them. The CDR3 totals 11 residues. The CDR3 region has the DNA TGTGCCAGCAGTTACTCCCATGGCTACACCTTC. Protein product: CASSYSHGYTF.

The chain recombines TRBV19 with TRBJ1-1, with no clear D. CDR1 is LNHDA, CDR2 SQIVND, per germline (reference sequence). The CDR3 totals 14 residues. V lost 2 bases and J 3 bases, leaving 10 bases between the germline ends. CDR3 in amino acids: CASSIYGGDTEAFF. DNA of the CDR3: TGTGCCAGTAGTATATATGGTGGGGACACTGAAGCTTTCTTT.

The chain couples TRBV10-1 to TRBJ1-5; weak D call: TRBD1 (6 bases). CDR1 and CDR2 (germline): WNHNN, SYGVQD (reference sequence). V dropped 6 bases and J dropped 1 base, with 28 bases sitting between them. This CDR3 comprises 20 residues. CDR3 region: CASSAGAQTGYVWSNQPQHF. The DNA for the CDR3 is TGCGCCAGCAGCGCCGGGGCTCAGACAGGATACGTGTGGAGCAATCAGCCCCAGCATTTT.

This chain uses TRBV27 with TRBJ2-7; D is perhaps TRBD1 or TRBD2 (5 bases each). The germline CDR1 and CDR2 sequences are MNHEY and SMNVEV (reference sequence). V lost 7 bases and J 3 bases, leaving 22 bases between the germline ends. This CDR3 is 16 amino acids long. This CDR3 is CASTTNRDGVRYEQYF. CDR3 DNA: TGTGCCAGCACTACCAACCGGGACGGAGTTCGCTACGAGCAGTACTTC.

The V gene is TRBV9, the J gene TRBJ2-2; D may be TRBD2 (6 bases). Germline CDR1 reads SGDLS; CDR2 reads YYNGEE. This CDR3 is 17 amino acids long. With 0 bases removed from V and 1 base from J, the gap between germline ends came to 13 bases. Written as DNA, the CDR3 is TGTGCCAGCAGCGTAGAGGGAGCGGAGGGGAACACCGGGGAGCTGTTTTTT. This translates into CASSVEGAEGNTGELFF.

This chain links TRBV11-2 with TRBJ1-2; no definite D call. Germline V CDR1 and CDR2: SGHAT, FQNNGV. The germline V and J ends were trimmed by 0 bases and 7 bases, with 12 bases remaining between them. The CDR3 covers 14 residues. The CDR3 DNA is TGTGCCAGCAGCTTAGAGCCGGGTTCGGCTGGCTACACCTTC. It translates to CASSLEPGSAGYTF.

This chain links TRBV2 with TRBJ1-2, with 9 bases matching TRBD1. The V segment lost 7 bases and the J segment 4 bases; nucleotides outside the gene matches: 4. The CDR3 runs to 13 residues. The germline CDR1 and CDR2 sequences are SNHLY and FYNNEI. CDR3 sequence reads: CASNPGQGYGYTF. The CDR3 DNA reads as TGTGCCAGCAATCCGGGACAGGGCTATGGCTACACCTTC.

V and J are TRBV6-5 and TRBJ2-1; 8 nucleotides align to TRBD2. The germline V gene has CDR1 MNHEY and CDR2 SVGAGI. This CDR3 spans 13 amino acids. Losses at the gene ends were 5 bases for V and 6 bases for J; bases not matched to a gene: 3. CDR3 nucleotides: TGTGCCAGCAGTGCGGGGACTAGCAATGAGCAGTTCTTC. Amino acid sequence: CASSAGTSNEQFF.

Notes on this clone: Other nucleotide sequences in the sample specify the same CDR3. The rearrangement joins TRBV9 to TRBJ1-1; D remains unclear. There are 13 residues in the CDR3. Germline V gene sequence: CDR1 SGDLS, CDR2 YYNGEE. Between the trimmed V and J ends, which lost 0 bases and 1 base, there was a span of 4 bases. Here the CDR3 DNA reads TGTGCCAGCAGCGTAGTTCCGAACACTGAAGCTTTCTTT. This encodes CASSVVPNTEAFF.

The chain uses TRBV7-9 and TRBJ2-3, with 8 bases lining up with TRBD2. This CDR3 is 15 amino acids long. Trimming removed 7 bases from V and 2 bases from J; junction bases left unmatched: 8. Germline V gives CDR1 SEHNR, CDR2 FQNEAQ (reference sequence). The CDR3 sequence is CASIAGLSSTDTQYF. The CDR3 region has the DNA TGTGCCAGCATAGCGGGGTTGTCTTCCACAGATACGCAGTATTTT.

The chain recombines TRBV5-6 with TRBJ1-1; D may be TRBD1 (6 bases). The CDR3 is 12 residues long. Germline CDR1 and CDR2: SGHDT and YYEEEE. V dropped 4 bases and J dropped 4 bases, with 8 bases sitting between them. The CDR3 sequence: CASSGDTTEAFF. Here the CDR3 DNA reads TGTGCCAGCAGCGGGGACACCACTGAAGCTTTCTTT.

This chain connects TRBV13 to TRBJ2-1, with 8 bases identical to TRBD1. The J segment lost 4 bases and the V segment lost 6 bases, leaving 8 bases of the junction unmatched. CDR3 length equals 15 residues. Germline V lookup: CDR1 PRHDT, CDR2 FYEKMQ (reference sequence). The CDR3: CASSSGQGLYNEQFF. Here the CDR3 DNA reads TGTGCCAGCAGTTCCGGACAGGGACTTTACAATGAGCAGTTCTTC.